The clone carrying this T cell receptor (beta chain) was counted only a few times. Its antigen is not identified. These data belong to a study of breast tumors, draining lymph nodes, adjacent tissues. Study-level points and caveats: Luminal-like breast cancer showed significantly greater tumor-nontumor repertoire similarity than basal-like breast cancer did. Tumor T cell lymph node origin was a supported hypothesis, not proven. Compared with lymph nodes, tumors were less diverse; compared with nontumor tissue, more.

Deletions cut 0 bases from V and 5 bases from J, with 13 bases between. The CDR3 length is 14 residues. CDR1 and CDR2 from the germline V gene are DFQATT and SNEGSKA (reference sequence). The lymph nodes were axillary draining lymph nodes from breast cancer patients. One entry per CDR3 protein results from TCRdb running MiXCR on the multiplex PCR reads. This sample has some 230,000 distinct CDR3 sequences, with 34% found just once. The J gene is TRBJ1-1, the V gene TRBV20-1; a weak D match, TRBD1 (6 bases). Sequencing was performed on axillary lymph node tissue. This clonotype originated in a female donor with breast cancer. Some clones in this sample may be carry-over from other donors' samples. The CDR3 loop reads CSAREGHGETEAFF. CDR3 nucleotides: TGCAGTGCTAGAGAGGGACACGGAGAGACTGAAGCTTTCTTT.